This record looks at one T cell receptor beta chain sequence and its context. Its cognate antigen is unknown. The sample comes from a study of cytomegalovirus exposure and HLA in healthy donors. Study observations and caveats: The tendency of first-cohort TCR clusters to co-occur in the 120 or so validation repertoires emerged from a later analysis.

Using immunoSEQ multiplex PCR, the repertoire was profiled, and TCRdb retains in-frame clones only, with some absent. The sample records 200,000 to 250,000 clones, about 86% being singletons. The sequenced sample consisted of PBMCs. The sequence came from a woman younger than 30 in good health and CMV-seronegative.

The CDR3 reads CASSLEPGVGTEAFF. The CDR3, as DNA: TGCGCCAGCAGCTTGGAACCCGGGGTCGGCACTGAAGCTTTCTTT. The J gene is TRBJ1-1, the V gene TRBV5-1; D unresolved. Germline V gene data show CDR1 as SGHRS and CDR2 as YFSETQ. The germline V and J ends were trimmed by 0 bases and 4 bases, with 13 bases remaining between them. The CDR3 extends over 15 amino acids.